This T cell receptor beta chain was recovered during a study of T cell repertoires in cytomegalovirus infection (dated 2019 in TCRdb). Notes on the research overall: Peptide stimulations targeted recently identified HLA-C-restricted CMV epitopes, whose presentation resists viral immunomodulation, together with well-studied HLA-B-restricted epitopes. Donor HLA type was relevant to the analysis, as public TCR beta signatures indicated carriage of CMV infection together with the matching HLA type. Beyond this particular receptor, the publication reports: In both this cohort and an independent cohort of some 350 donors, the cumulative frequency of public TCR beta family members distinguished carriers of CMV infection plus the relevant HLA type. The ex vivo response was dominated by HLA-C-restricted CMV-specific TCR beta clonotypes, which also provided the single most frequent clonotype in two of eight donors.

This clonotype has just a few counts. The antigen it binds to is not known. Per-base qualities were not stored, and no clone one base away is much larger. Interpreted using the paper, the treatment or condition label stands for: in vitro stimulation with specific CMV peptide epitopes to enrich CMV-specific T cells. The CDR3 contains 17 residues, cysteine and phenylalanine counted. Of the read, only the CDR3 DNA is kept; its 51 bases are in frame from base 1. The germline ends are 14 bases apart after V is trimmed by 0 bases and J by 0 bases. The CDR1 and CDR2 encoded by the germline V gene are SGHRS and YFSETQ. Data came from an Illumina HiSeq 1500. The public reads were run again by TCRdb, first through fastp at Q25 and then through MiXCR, and only productive beta chains were kept. When rows share a CDR3 protein, they turn into one entry using the most common DNA and genes. The sample records about 500,000 distinct CDR3 sequences, roughly a third of which are singletons. The biggest ten clones account for roughly a sixth of the sample.

The specimen comprised cultured PBMCs, sampled from culture after CMV antigen stimulation. The receptor's source is a human donor in good health (CMV status not recorded). Some clones in this sample may be carry-over from other donors' samples. The V and J genes are TRBV5-1 and TRBJ2-3; a tentative D match to TRBD1 spans 6 bases. The nucleotide sequence reads as follows: TGCGCCAGCAGCTTGGTCAGGGGCGTGGAAAGCACAGATACGCAGTATTTT. Its product reads: CASSLVRGVESTDTQYF. This CDR3, with the reference TRBV5-1 and TRBJ2-3 proteins standing in past its ends, gives the full variable domain KAGVTQTPRYLIKTRGQQVTLSCSPISGHRSVSWYQQTPGQGLQFLFEYFSETQRNKGNFPGRFSGRQFSNSRSEMNVSTLELGDSALYLCASSLVRGVESTDTQYFGPGTRLTVL.